This TCR beta chain came from a study of T cell repertoires in aging, cancer and after chemotherapy. Amplification of TCR beta used genomic DNA extracted from peripheral blood. Multiplex touch-down PCR with TRB-A/B primers amplified rearranged V-D-J TRB sequences. MiXCR was run by TCRdb on the multiplex PCR reads, yielding one entry per CDR3 protein. The repertoire includes about 12,000 distinct CDR3 sequences, around 30% of them detected once, and less than 10% sits in the top ten. As to this clonotype: The antigen is unknown.

Trimming took off 4 bases at V and 9 bases at J, with 12 bases between the two ends. The CDR3 is 12 residues long. Germline CDR1 is KGHDR and CDR2 is SFDVKD. Study results and limitations: Median generation probability rose over the chemotherapy interval in each cancer cohort, suggesting rebound thymic output.

The TCR was taken from a human donor with a blood cancer. This chain uses TRBV24-1 with TRBJ2-7; D gene unclear. The sequenced sample was blood. Here the CDR3 DNA reads TGTGCCACCAGTGACCCTCTAGGGTTGCAGTACTTC. This gives the protein CATSDPLGLQYF.